The 13 T cell receptor beta chains below come from one sample, sequenced in a study of cytomegalovirus exposure and HLA in healthy donors. PCR employed 60 Vbeta and 13 Jbeta primers. Repertoires were generated with immunoSEQ multiplex PCR, while TCRdb's copy carries only in-frame clones and drops some. Here the sample spans over 200,000 clones, 77% being singletons. What was sequenced was PBMCs. Every receptor here comes from a woman aged 60-75 years in good health and CMV-seropositive.

The genes are TRBV6-5 and TRBJ2-1, with 10 bases identical to TRBD2. V trimming: 4 bases; J trimming: 2 bases; junction bases outside the gene matches: 5. Germline assignment: CDR1 MNHEY and CDR2 SVGAGI. This CDR3 has 16 residues. The CDR3 reads CASSSRTSGTYNEQFF. As DNA, the CDR3 is TGTGCCAGCAGTTCCCGGACTAGCGGAACCTACAATGAGCAGTTCTTC.

This clone was picked up a small number of times. The rearrangement joins TRBV7-9 to TRBJ2-5; possibly TRBD2 for D (6 bases). The length of the CDR3 is 13 residues. Trimming cost V 5 bases and J 1 base, with 8 bases left between them. Germline V gives CDR1 SEHNR, CDR2 FQNEAQ (reference sequence). CDR3 in DNA: TGTGCCAGCAGCCGGGACTTCCAAGAGACCCAGTACTTC. Translating it yields CASSRDFQETQYF.

As for this clone: One junction end disagrees with the germline gene, perhaps due to a read error. This rearrangement joins TRBV7-2 to TRBJ2-2, with TRBD2 identical over 12 bases. The CDR3 spans 15 residues. The germline V gene has CDR1 SGHTA and CDR2 FQGNSA. In DNA, the CDR3 is TGTGCCAGCAGCCTAGCGGGGGGGCCCACCGGGGAGCTGTTTTTT. Protein: CASSLAGGPTGELFF.

The chain is built from TRBV30 and TRBJ2-3; D possibly corresponds to TRBD2 (5 bases). The germline V gene has CDR1 GTSNPN and CDR2 SVGIG (reference sequence). With 0 bases removed from V and 6 bases from J, the gap between germline ends came to 10 bases. CDR3 length: 13 amino acids. This CDR3 is CAWSVWERDTQYF. As DNA, the CDR3 is TGTGCCTGGAGTGTGTGGGAGCGCGATACGCAGTATTTT.

This sequence joins TRBV6-1 and TRBJ2-7; maybe TRBD2 (6 bases). Deletions cut 10 bases from V and 3 bases from J, with 16 bases between. Germline V gene data show CDR1 as MNHNS and CDR2 as SASEGT. CDR3 size: 13 residues. CDR3 residues: CATRRVGGYEQYF. As DNA, the CDR3 is TGTGCCACCCGGAGGGTGGGGGGCTACGAGCAGTACTTC.

This clone was observed once. This chain connects TRBV19 to TRBJ2-7; the D is unclear. This CDR3 has 13 residues. The germline V gene encodes CDR1 LNHDA and CDR2 SQIVND (reference sequence). V lost 10 bases, J lost 2 bases, and 15 bases lay in between. The DNA of the CDR3 is TGTGCCACTTCCACAGACAAAACCTACGAGCAGTACTTC. It specifies CATSTDKTYEQYF.

The chain employs TRBV11-2 and TRBJ2-5; D remains unclear. Germline CDR1 is SGHAT and CDR2 is FQNNGV. Trimming took 6 bases from V and 4 from J, leaving 9 bases between them. The CDR3 runs 12 residues. In DNA, the CDR3 is TGTGCCAGCAGACCCACGGGAGAGACCCAGTACTTC. It is translated as CASRPTGETQYF.

The chain links TRBV11-1 to TRBJ1-6; 8 bases fit TRBD1. Looked up from germline, CDR1 is SGHAT and CDR2 is FQDESV (reference sequence). The CDR3 covers 13 residues. J lost 8 bases, V lost 6 bases, and 3 bases had no gene match. The CDR3, as DNA: TGTGCCAGCAGTGGACAGGGCTATTCACCCCTCCACTTT. Amino acids: CASSGQGYSPLHF.

The rearrangement joins TRBV19 to TRBJ1-3; D is undetermined. The CDR3 has 13 residues. Germline CDR1 and CDR2: LNHDA and SQIVND (reference sequence). The V end was cut by 3 bases, the J end by 3 bases, with 6 bases between. CDR3 nucleotides: TGTGCCAGTAGTATTAGTGGTGGAAACACCATATATTTT. Amino acid sequence: CASSISGGNTIYF. Full variable domain (remainder filled in from reference TRBV19 and TRBJ1-3): DGGITQSPKYLFRKEGQNVTLSCEQNLNHDAMYWYRQDPGQGLRLIYYSQIVNDFQKGDIAEGYSVSREKKESFPLTVTSAQKNPTAFYLCASSISGGNTIYFGEGSWLTVV.

The genes are TRBV2 and TRBJ2-2; D gene ambiguous. This CDR3 spans 13 amino acids. Deletions cut 6 bases from V and 0 bases from J, with 5 bases between. Germline-derived CDR1 and CDR2 are SNHLY and FYNNEI. The CDR3 is CASRRSNTGELFF. The DNA of the CDR3 is TGTGCCAGCAGACGGTCGAACACCGGGGAGCTGTTTTTT.

The chain combines TRBV30 with TRBJ1-2; D remains unclear. The CDR3 runs to 13 residues. The germline CDR1 and CDR2 sequences are GTSNPN and SVGIG (reference sequence). V lost 5 bases to trimming and J lost 3 bases, with 13 bases between them. CDR3 amino acids: CAWVLPGYYGYTF. The CDR3 bases are TGTGCCTGGGTATTACCGGGATACTATGGCTACACCTTC.

The gene calls are TRBV5-1 and TRBJ1-5, with 7 bases lining up with TRBD1. The CDR3 is made up of 15 amino acids. Germline V gene sequence: CDR1 SGHRS, CDR2 YFSETQ. J gave up 5 bases and V 0 bases, and 5 bases lay outside the gene matches. CDR3 region: CASSLDGDSYQPQHF. CDR3 sequence (DNA): TGCGCCAGCAGCTTGGATGGGGACAGTTATCAGCCCCAGCATTTT.

This sequence joins TRBV30 and TRBJ2-1; 7 nucleotides agree with TRBD1. CDR1 is GTSNPN, CDR2 SVGIG, per germline (reference sequence). V trimming: 8 bases; J trimming: 9 bases; junction bases outside the gene matches: 10. The CDR3 is made up of 12 amino acids. DNA for the CDR3: TGTGCCGGCACAGGGGTGCTAGGTGAGCAGTTCTTC. This translates into CAGTGVLGEQFF.